This T cell receptor beta chain is drawn from a study of graft-versus-host responses after intestinal transplantation. Across the whole study: Every recipient had anti-thymocyte globulin induction and three to four years of tacrolimus plus steroids.

Deletions cut 4 bases from V and 3 bases from J, with 10 bases between. Germline V gene sequence: CDR1 LNHDA, CDR2 SQIVND (reference sequence). The CDR3 has 13 amino acids. Here immunoSEQ multiplex PCR was the method, and the copy in TCRdb shows in-frame clones only, minus some. The data hold about 98,000 clones, with approximately 85% observed a single time. Study results and limitations: Present in recipient marrow, GvH clones included some that appeared first in ileum or blood. Circulating GvH clones peaking coincided with falling HvG clones soon after transplant. Allografts from individuals with graft-donor T cell macrochimerism displayed high graft-versus-host to host-versus-graft clonal ratios.

With respect to this clone: The antigen is unknown.

The chain employs TRBV19 and TRBJ2-7; a possible D gene is TRBD1 (6 bases). The sequences come from PBMCs, collected 255 days after intestinal transplant. The receptor's source is a human patient who received an intestinal transplant, so some T cells may come from the graft donor. The CDR3 DNA is TGTGCCAGTAGTACGGCCAGGGGCTACGAGCAGTACTTC. Translating gives CASSTARGYEQYF.